This T cell receptor (beta chain) stems from a study of T cells after posttransplantation cyclophosphamide. This related bone marrow graft donor gave peripheral blood on the day of marrow donation. Comments on this clone: Its antigen is undetermined.

Findings of the study overall: Tissue-infiltrating T cells from skin or gut overlapped little with blood T cells. Recipient CMV seropositivity and CMV reactivation strongly tracked TRB clonality. Later blood repertoires were often dominated by clones from the donor CD8+ memory compartment.

Sequencing was performed with immunoSEQ multiplex PCR; in TCRdb, only in-frame clones are kept and a portion is missing. The sample lists 4,000 or so clones, 85% to 95% seen once, with 0.5% to 0.75% in the top ten. The CDR3 has 11 amino acids. The germline V and J ends were trimmed by 0 bases and 7 bases, with 7 bases remaining between them. Looked up from germline, CDR1 is GTSNPN and CDR2 is SVGIG (reference sequence). Sample: naive CD4+ T cells sorted from PBMCs. The genes are TRBV30 and TRBJ2-7; D gene ambiguous. This sequence originates from a man aged 45-65 years. Here the CDR3 DNA reads TGTGCCTGGAGTGTAATTCAGGAGCAGTACTTC. Its translation is CAWSVIQEQYF.